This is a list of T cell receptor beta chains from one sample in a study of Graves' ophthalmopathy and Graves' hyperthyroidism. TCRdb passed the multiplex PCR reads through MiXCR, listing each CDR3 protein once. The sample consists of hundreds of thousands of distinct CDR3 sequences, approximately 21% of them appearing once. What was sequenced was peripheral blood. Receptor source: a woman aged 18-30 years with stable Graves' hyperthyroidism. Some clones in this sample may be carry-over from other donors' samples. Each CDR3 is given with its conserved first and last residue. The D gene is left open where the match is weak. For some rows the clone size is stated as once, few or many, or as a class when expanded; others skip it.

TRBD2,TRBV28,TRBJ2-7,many,TGTGCCAGCAGTCTCGGGAGGGCTAGCGAGCAGTACTTC,CASSLGRASEQYF
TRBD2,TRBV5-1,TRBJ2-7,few,TGCGCCAGCAGCTTGGTCGGCGGGGGGCCAGCCTACGAGCAGTACTTC,CASSLVGGGPAYEQYF
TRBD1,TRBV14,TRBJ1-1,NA,TGTGCCAGCAGCCAAGATCCGACAGGGGTGTCAACTGAAGCTTTCTTT,CASSQDPTGVSTEAFF
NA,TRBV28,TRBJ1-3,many,TGTGCCAGCTTCTCGGGAAACACCATATATTTT,CASFSGNTIYF
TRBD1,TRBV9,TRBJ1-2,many,TGTGCCAGCAGCGTAGAGCCAGGGGGCGAGAAGTGGTATGGCTACACCTTC,CASSVEPGGEKWYGYTF
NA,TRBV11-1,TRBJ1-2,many,TGTGCCAGCAGCTTAGATTCTGGGCAGACCCAAGGATATGGCTACACCTTC,CASSLDSGQTQGYGYTF
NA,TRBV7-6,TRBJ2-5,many,TGTGCCAGCAACTACCAGGACCAGACCCAGTACTTC,CASNYQDQTQYF
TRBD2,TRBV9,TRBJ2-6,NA,TGTGCCAGCAGCCCTCATAGCGGGGGCCTTTTCTCTGGGGCCAACGTCCTGACTTTC,CASSPHSGGLFSGANVLTF
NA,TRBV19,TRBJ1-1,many,TGTGCCAGTAGTATCGGTTGGGCGATGAACACTGAAGCTTTCTTT,CASSIGWAMNTEAFF
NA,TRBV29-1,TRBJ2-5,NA,TGCAGCAATATTATGGGGGCAGGGCCCCAAGAGACCCAGTACTTC,CSNIMGAGPQETQYF